This TCR beta chain is from a study of cytomegalovirus exposure and HLA in healthy donors. Comment on this clone: Its antigen is as yet unknown.

The study, taken as a whole, reports: Accurate prediction of most subjects' HLA-A and HLA-B alleles from TCR beta sequences was reported.

The CDR3 extends over 15 amino acids. The V and J ends lost 0 bases and 5 bases respectively, with 14 bases between them. CDR1 is SNHLY, CDR2 FYNNEI, per germline. The PCR was carried out with 60 Vbeta primers and 13 Jbeta primers. As originally analysed: In a later analysis, some 80 million unique TCR beta chains included roughly 11 million shared by two or more donors. This table comes from immunoSEQ multiplex PCR, and its TCRdb copy is limited to in-frame clones, with some not included. The D gene and trimming were derived from the DNA, and the V and J assignments and clone size from that table. Among around 59,000 clones listed, 75% to 85% were seen once.

Input material: PBMCs. This TCR derives from a woman aged 35 to 49 in good health and CMV-seronegative. The chain has TRBV2 and TRBJ2-7, with D perhaps matching TRBD2 (6 bases). Here the CDR3 DNA reads TGTGCCAGCAGTGAAGCAGGGCGGGAACTTGACGAGCAGTACTTC. Translating gives CASSEAGRELDEQYF.